This record covers a single TCR beta chain. Its target is unknown. This CDR3 spans 11 amino acids. Germline assignment: CDR1 MDHEN and CDR2 SYDVKM. Trimming cost V 8 bases and J 7 bases, with 9 bases left between them. The protocol was immunoSEQ multiplex PCR, while the TCRdb copy is restricted to in-frame clones and leaves out a portion. The repertoire consists of about 590,000 clones, with 95% to 96% occurring once and the leading ten covering 0.09% to 0.13%. This entry belongs to a study of shared clonotypes between healthy human individuals. Study outcomes and limitations: Genetic and exposure-history diversity was limited by the few donors.

Naive CD8 cells lacked CD45RO and underwent positive selection for CCR7, leaving out terminally differentiated effector memory CD45RA+ cells. The chain employs TRBV28 and TRBJ1-5; no reliable D call. The sequencing input was naive CD8+ T cells sorted from blood. This receptor was obtained from a woman aged 25-40 years in good health. CDR3 sequence reads: CASGMIQPQHF. In nucleotides, the CDR3 is TGTGCCAGCGGGATGATACAGCCCCAGCATTTT.